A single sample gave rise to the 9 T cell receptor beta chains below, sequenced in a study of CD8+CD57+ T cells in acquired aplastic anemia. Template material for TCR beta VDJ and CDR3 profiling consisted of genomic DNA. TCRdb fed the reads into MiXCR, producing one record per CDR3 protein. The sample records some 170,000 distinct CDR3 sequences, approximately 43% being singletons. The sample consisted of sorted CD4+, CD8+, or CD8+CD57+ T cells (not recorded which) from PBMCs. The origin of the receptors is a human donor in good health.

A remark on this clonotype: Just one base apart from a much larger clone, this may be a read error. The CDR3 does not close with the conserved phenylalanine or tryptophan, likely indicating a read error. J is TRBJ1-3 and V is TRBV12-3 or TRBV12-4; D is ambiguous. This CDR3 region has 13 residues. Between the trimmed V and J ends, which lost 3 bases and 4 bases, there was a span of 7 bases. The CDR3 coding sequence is TGTGCCAGCAGTTTTTCTGCGGGAAACACCATATATCTT. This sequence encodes CASSFSAGNTIYL.

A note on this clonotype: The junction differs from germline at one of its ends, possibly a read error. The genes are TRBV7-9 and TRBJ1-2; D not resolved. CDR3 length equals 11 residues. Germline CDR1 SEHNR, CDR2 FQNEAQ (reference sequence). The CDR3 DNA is TGCGCCAGCGGCTATGTTGATGGCTACACCTTC. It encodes CASGYVDGYTF.

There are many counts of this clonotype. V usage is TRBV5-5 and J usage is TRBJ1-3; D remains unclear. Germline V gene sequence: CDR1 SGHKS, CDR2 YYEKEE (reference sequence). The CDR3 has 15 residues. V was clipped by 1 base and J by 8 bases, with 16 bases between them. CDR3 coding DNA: TGTGCCAGCAGCTTGCTTCCGTCGGGCCCGCACACCATATATTTT. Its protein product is CASSLLPSGPHTIYF.

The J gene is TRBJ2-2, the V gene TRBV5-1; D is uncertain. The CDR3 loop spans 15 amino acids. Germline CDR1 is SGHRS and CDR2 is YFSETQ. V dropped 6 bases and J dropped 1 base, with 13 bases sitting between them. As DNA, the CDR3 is TGCGCCAGCACCTCGGGCAGTGGGAACACCGGGGAGCTGTTTTTT. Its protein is CASTSGSGNTGELFF.

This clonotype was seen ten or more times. The CDR3 region is CASRKERTYNEQFF. The CDR3 DNA sequence: TGTGCCAGCAGGAAAGAAAGAACTTACAATGAGCAGTTCTTC. This sequence joins TRBV12-3 or TRBV12-4 and TRBJ2-1; D is unresolved. The CDR3 covers 14 residues. Trimming cost V 6 bases and J 4 bases, with 13 bases left between them.

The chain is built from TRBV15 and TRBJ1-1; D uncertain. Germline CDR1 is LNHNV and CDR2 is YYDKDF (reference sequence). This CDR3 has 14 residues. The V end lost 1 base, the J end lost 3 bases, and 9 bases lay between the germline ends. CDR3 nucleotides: TGTGCCACCAGCAGAGTGGGGAGCGACACTGAAGCTTTCTTT. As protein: CATSRVGSDTEAFF.

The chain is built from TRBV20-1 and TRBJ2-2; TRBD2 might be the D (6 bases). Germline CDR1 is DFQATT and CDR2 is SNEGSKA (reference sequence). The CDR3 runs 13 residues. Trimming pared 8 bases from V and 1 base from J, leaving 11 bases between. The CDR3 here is CSIGGRNTGELFF. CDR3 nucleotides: TGCAGTATAGGAGGGAGGAACACCGGGGAGCTGTTTTTT.

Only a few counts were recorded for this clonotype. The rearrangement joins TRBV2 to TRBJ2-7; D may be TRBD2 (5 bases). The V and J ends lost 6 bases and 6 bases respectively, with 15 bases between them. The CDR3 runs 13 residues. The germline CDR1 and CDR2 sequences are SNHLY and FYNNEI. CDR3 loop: CASRRVETLEQYF. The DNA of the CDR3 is TGTGCCAGCAGGAGGGTCGAAACCCTCGAGCAGTACTTC.

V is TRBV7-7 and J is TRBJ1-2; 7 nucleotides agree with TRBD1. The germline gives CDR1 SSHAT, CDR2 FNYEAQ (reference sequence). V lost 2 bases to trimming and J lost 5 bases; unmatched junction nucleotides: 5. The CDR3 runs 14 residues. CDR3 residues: CASSLSGTEYGYTF. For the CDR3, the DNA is TGTGCCAGCAGCTTATCCGGGACAGAGTATGGCTACACCTTC.